This TCR beta chain derives from a study of blood T cells in healthy people across ages. Study observations and caveats: Higher diversity, along with more naive CD4+ cells, distinguished long-lived donors from aged donors.

This clonotype was seen a few times. The target antigen is unknown. Using a J-beta primer mix together with a sample-barcoded 5' primer, a second PCR was run for roughly 6 to 12 cycles. Every cDNA molecule bore a tag from a template-switch adaptor containing 12 random nucleotides. TCRdb analysed the 5' RACE reads with MiXCR anew, one entry per CDR3 protein. The sample yields over a million distinct CDR3 sequences, about 25% seen once. J lost 4 bases, V lost 4 bases, and 11 bases had no gene match. CDR3 length: 17 amino acids. Germline V gives CDR1 DFQATT, CDR2 SNEGSKA (reference sequence). These data are also associated with another study on T cells of mothers and their children. That investigation notes: In cDNA synthesis, all of the extracted RNA was used at around 1.5 ug per 15 ul. Slightly higher but non-significant overlap marked related mother-child pairs versus unrelated pairs.

What was sequenced was blood. The sequence derives from a girl aged 2 to 9 in good health. The chain links TRBV20-1 to TRBJ2-2; 11 bases line up with TRBD2. The CDR3 DNA reads as TGCAGTGCTACCGGGACTAGCGGAGGGATATCCACCGGGGAGCTGTTTTTT. Translated, it gives CSATGTSGGISTGELFF.